This TCR beta chain is from a study of blood T cell repertoires in COVID-19. J was trimmed by 5 bases and V by 2 bases; bases with no gene match: 8. Germline CDR1 reads SNHLY; CDR2 reads FYNNEI. The CDR3 runs to 16 residues. A single count supports this clone. Cohort assignment relied on participant-reported clinical history. Under the authors' procedure: Reference gene primer amplification in the assay estimated nucleated cell counts. Generated by immunoSEQ multiplex PCR, the TCRdb table keeps only in-frame clones and is missing some. V, J and clone size derive from that table, while D and trimming were established from the DNA sequence. Of 400,000 or so clones listed, around 91% are singletons.

The V gene is TRBV2, the J gene TRBJ2-2; 7 nucleotides align to TRBD2. The source is a man between 18 and 29 years old who had recovered from COVID-19. The sequenced sample consisted of PBMCs or T cells enriched from blood (not recorded which). The DNA of the CDR3 is TGTGCCAGCAGTGAATGGCGGGGGAAAGGAACCGGGGAGCTGTTTTTT. This encodes CASSEWRGKGTGELFF. The full variable domain, in which reference TRBV2 and TRBJ2-2 provide the parts outside the CDR3, is EPEVTQTPSHQVTQMGQEVILRCVPISNHLYFYWYRQILGQKVEFLVSFYNNEISEKSEIFDDQFSVERPDGSNFTLKIRSTKLEDSAMYFCASSEWRGKGTGELFFGEGSRLTVL.